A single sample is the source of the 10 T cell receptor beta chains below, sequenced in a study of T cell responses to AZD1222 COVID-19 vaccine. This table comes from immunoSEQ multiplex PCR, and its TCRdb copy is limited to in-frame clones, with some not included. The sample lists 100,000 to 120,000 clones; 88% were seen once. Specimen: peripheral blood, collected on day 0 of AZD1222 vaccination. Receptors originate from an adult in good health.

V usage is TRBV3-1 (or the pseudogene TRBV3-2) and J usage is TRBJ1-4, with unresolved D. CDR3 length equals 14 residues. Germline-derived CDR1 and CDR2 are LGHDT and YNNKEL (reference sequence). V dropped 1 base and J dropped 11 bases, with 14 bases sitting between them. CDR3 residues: CASSQGLGLRKLFF. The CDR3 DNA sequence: TGTGCCAGCAGCCAAGGCCTAGGGCTCAGGAAACTGTTTTTT.

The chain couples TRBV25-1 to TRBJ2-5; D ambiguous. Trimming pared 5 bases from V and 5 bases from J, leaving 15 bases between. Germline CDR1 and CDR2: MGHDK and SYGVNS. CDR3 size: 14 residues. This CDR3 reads CASSRGASWETQYF. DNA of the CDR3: TGTGCCAGCAGTCGTGGAGCGTCCTGGGAGACCCAGTACTTC.

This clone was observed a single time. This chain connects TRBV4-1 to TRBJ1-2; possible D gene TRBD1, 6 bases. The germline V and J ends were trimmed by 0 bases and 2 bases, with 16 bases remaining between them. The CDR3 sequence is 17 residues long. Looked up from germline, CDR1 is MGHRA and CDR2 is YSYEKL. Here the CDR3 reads CASSQEWQRQANYGYTF. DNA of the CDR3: TGCGCCAGCAGCCAAGAATGGCAAAGACAGGCAAACTATGGCTACACCTTC.

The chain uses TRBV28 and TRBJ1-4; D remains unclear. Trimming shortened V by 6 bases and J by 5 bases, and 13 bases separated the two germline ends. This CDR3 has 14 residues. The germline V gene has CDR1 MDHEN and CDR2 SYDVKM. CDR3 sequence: CASSPLILNEKLFF. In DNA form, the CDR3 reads TGTGCCAGCAGCCCATTAATCCTGAATGAAAAACTGTTTTTT.

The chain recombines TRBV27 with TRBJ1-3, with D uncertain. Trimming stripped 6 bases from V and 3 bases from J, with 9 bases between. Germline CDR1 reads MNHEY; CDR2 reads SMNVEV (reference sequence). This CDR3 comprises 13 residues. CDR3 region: CASREGFGNTIYF. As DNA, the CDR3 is TGTGCCAGCAGAGAGGGTTTTGGAAACACCATATATTTT.

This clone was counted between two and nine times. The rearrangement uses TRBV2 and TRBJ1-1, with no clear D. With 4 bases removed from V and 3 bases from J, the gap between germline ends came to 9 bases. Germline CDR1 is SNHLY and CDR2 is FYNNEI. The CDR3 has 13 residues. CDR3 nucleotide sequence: TGTGCCAGCAGTGGGTGGAGGGACACTGAAGCTTTCTTT. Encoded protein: CASSGWRDTEAFF. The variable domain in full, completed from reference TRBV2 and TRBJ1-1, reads EPEVTQTPSHQVTQMGQEVILRCVPISNHLYFYWYRQILGQKVEFLVSFYNNEISEKSEIFDDQFSVERPDGSNFTLKIRSTKLEDSAMYFCASSGWRDTEAFFGQGTRLTVV.

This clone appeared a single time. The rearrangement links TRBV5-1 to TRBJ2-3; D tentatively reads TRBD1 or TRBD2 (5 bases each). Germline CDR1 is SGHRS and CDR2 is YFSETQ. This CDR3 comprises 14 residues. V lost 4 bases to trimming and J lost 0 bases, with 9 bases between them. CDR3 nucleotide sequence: TGCGCCAGCAGCCCGGGACCGAGCACAGATACGCAGTATTTT. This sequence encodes CASSPGPSTDTQYF.

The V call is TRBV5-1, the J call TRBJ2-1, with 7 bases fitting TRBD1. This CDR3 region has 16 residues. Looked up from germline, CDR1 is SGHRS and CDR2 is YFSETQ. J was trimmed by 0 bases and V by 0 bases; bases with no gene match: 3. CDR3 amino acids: CASSLDPGGSYNEQFF. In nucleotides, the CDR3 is TGCGCCAGCAGCTTGGATCCAGGGGGCTCCTACAATGAGCAGTTCTTC.

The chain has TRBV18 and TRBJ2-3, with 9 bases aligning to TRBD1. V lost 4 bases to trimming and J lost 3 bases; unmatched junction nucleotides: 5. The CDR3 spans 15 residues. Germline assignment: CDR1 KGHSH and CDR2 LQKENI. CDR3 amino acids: CASSLDRGSTDTQYF. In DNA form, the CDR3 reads TGTGCCAGCTCACTGGACAGGGGCAGTACAGATACGCAGTATTTT.

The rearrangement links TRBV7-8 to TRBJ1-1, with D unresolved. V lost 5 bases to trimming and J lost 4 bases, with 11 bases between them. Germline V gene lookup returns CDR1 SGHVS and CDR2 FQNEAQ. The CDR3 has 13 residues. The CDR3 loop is CASSPIRGTEAFF. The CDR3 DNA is TGTGCCAGCAGCCCTATACGGGGCACTGAAGCTTTCTTT.